The entry that follows covers one TCR beta chain sequence. It lacks a known antigen. Base qualities were left out, and no much larger clone turns up one base away. The CDR3 sequence holds 18 residues, the cysteine and phenylalanine included. Here the CDR3 DNA is all that survives: 54 bases in frame from base 1. V loses 0 bases, J loses 0 bases, and the germline ends lie 16 bases apart. The germline V gene specifies SGDLS as CDR1 and YYNGEE as CDR2. The sample comes from a study of blood T cell repertoires in COVID-19 (TCRdb year 2020). Study-wide context: Samples covering the acute and convalescent phases of COVID-19 were provided by collaborators in the United States, Italy and Spain. The repertoires were released in a freely available public database meant as a resource for research on the immune response to SARS-CoV-2. The sample metadata nearly always contained a de-identified subject ID, COVID-19 status, age in years and sex. The material from the prospective study consisted of cDNA or gDNA derived from T cells, B-cell-depleted T cells, or PBMCs. HLA class I and class II types, where available, came from metadata supplied by the sample provider rather than from assay-based typing. The samples were drawn from two sources: the first 160 participants of the ongoing ImmuneRACE study, and some 1,300 subjects contributed by 6 global collaborators. Deeply sampled blood TCRbeta repertoires from subjects exposed to, actively infected with, or recovered from COVID-19 were included in the dataset.

TCRbeta CDR3 regions were amplified from genomic DNA by means of the immunoSEQ Assay, a bias-controlled multiplex PCR. Per the original workflow: The number of nucleated cells in each sample was estimated by amplification of reference gene primers within the assay. To quantify the absolute abundance of each unique TCRbeta CDR3 rearrangement, sequence reads were collapsed and filtered. For each sample, productive Simpson clonality was calculated by taking the square root of Simpson's diversity index across productive rearrangements. Imported from immuneACCESS, the table was reduced by TCRdb to in-frame sequences with V and J called. These copies leave out some clones; in studies compared against another copy, an unresolved V gene accounts for under half, and the cause of the remainder is not known. Clone size and V and J calls were adopted from that table, with D and trimming inferred from the DNA. The sample table holds some 300,000 clones, of which approximately 90% were seen once. About 9.9% of the sample belongs to the ten largest clones.

Participants in the prospective study were aged 18 to 89 years, lived in over 20 United States geographic areas, and enrolled through a virtual design. Cohort assignment in the prospective study relied on participant-reported clinical history from a screening survey and a study questionnaire. ImmuneRACE Cohort 3 recovered participants were defined by two consecutive negative NP/OP PCR tests, healthcare professional clearance, or symptom resolution. Each participant in the prospective study had whole blood, serum and a nasopharyngeal or oropharyngeal swab collected by mobile phlebotomists. Participants in the prospective study had the option to provide additional blood draws and questionnaires over a 2-month period. Before DNA extraction, prospective study blood samples were shipped either frozen or at room temperature. Summary of the overall study and its limitations: How much clinical and demographic metadata was included differed by source and by participant, and the metadata was provided uncurated.

Sequencing was performed on PBMCs or T cells enriched from blood (not recorded which). The receptor was derived from a woman aged 40 to 49 who had recovered from COVID-19. The chain uses TRBV9 and TRBJ1-3, with no reliable assignment of the D segment. The CDR3 reads as follows: CASSVGVYRGSSGNTIYF. The DNA is TGTGCCAGCAGCGTAGGAGTTTATCGCGGGAGCTCTGGAAACACCATATATTTT.